Sequencing of this T cell receptor beta chain was carried out in a study of T cell repertoires in cytomegalovirus infection (dated by TCRdb to between 2019 and 2020). For the wider study: Alongside well-studied HLA-B-restricted epitopes, the peptide stimulations were aimed at recently identified HLA-C-restricted CMV epitopes, whose presentation resists viral immunomodulation. Donor HLA type was relevant to the analysis, because carriage of CMV infection together with the matching HLA type was indicated by public TCR beta signatures. General study outcomes and caveats: Carriers of CMV infection plus the relevant HLA type were discriminated by the cumulative frequency of public TCR beta family members in the study cohort and in an independent roughly 340-donor cohort. In the ex vivo response, HLA-C-restricted CMV-specific TCR beta clonotypes were dominant, and in two of eight donors the single most frequent clonotype came from this HLA-C-restricted group.

Comments on this clonotype: Its target antigen remains unknown. Base qualities were left out, and no much larger clone turns up one base away.

Sequenced on an Illumina HiSeq 1500. The raw public reads went through TCRdb reprocessing: fastp at Q25, MiXCR clone calling, in-frame beta chains kept. Each record represents a unique CDR3 protein, reported with the most common genes and DNA among its rows. The sample has 400,000 to 600,000 distinct CDR3 sequences on record, under 55% of them singletons. About 39% of the sample is in the top ten clones. After removal of 7 bases from V and 3 bases from J, the junction retains 5 bases not matched to a gene. CDR1 MNHNY and CDR2 SVGAGI are derived from the germline V gene (reference sequence). From cysteine to phenylalanine, the CDR3 is 13 amino acids long. This entry keeps only the CDR3 DNA: 39 bases, framed from base 1. The treatment or condition label, as the study defines it: in vitro stimulation with specific CMV peptide epitopes to enrich CMV-specific T cells.

This sequence uses TRBV6-6 and TRBJ2-5, and TRBD1 matches 7 of the central bases. This sequence originates from a human donor in good health (CMV status not recorded). Some clones in this sample may be carry-over from other donors' samples. Sequencing was performed on cultured PBMCs, taken from culture after CMV antigen stimulation. The DNA sequence follows: TGTGCCAGCACAAACAGGGGAGAAGAGACCCAGTACTTC. This yields the protein CASTNRGEETQYF.